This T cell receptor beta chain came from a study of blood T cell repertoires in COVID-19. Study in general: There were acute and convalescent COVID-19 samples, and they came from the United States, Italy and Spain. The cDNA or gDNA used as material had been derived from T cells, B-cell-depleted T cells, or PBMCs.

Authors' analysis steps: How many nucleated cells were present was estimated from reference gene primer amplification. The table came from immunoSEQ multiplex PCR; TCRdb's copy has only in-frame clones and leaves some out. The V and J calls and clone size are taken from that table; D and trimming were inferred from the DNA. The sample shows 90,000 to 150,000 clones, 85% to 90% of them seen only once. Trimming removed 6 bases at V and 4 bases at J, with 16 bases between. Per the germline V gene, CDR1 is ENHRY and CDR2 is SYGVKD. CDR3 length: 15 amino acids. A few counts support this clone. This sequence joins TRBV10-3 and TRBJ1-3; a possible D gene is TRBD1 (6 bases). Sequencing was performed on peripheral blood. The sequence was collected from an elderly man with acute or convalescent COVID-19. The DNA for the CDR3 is TGTGCCATCAGCGTCCAGGGGTTGGGGGGAAACACCATATATTTT. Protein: CAISVQGLGGNTIYF.